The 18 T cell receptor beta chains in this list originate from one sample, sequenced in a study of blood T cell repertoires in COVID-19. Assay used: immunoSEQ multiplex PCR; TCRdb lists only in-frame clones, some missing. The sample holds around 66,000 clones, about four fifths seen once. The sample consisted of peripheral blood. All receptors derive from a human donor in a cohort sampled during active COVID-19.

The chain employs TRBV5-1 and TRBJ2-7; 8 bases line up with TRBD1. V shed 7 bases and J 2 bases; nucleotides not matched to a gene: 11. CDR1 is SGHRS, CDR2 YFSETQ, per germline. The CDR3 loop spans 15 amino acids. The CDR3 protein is CASRQGNEETYEQYF. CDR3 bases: TGCGCCAGCCGACAGGGGAATGAGGAAACCTACGAGCAGTACTTC.

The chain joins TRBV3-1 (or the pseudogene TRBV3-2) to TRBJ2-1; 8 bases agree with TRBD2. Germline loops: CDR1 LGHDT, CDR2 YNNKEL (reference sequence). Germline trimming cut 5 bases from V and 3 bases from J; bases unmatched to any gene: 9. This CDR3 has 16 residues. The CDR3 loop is CASSVRHGRGYNEQFF. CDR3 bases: TGTGCCAGCAGCGTCCGTCACGGGAGGGGCTACAATGAGCAGTTCTTC.

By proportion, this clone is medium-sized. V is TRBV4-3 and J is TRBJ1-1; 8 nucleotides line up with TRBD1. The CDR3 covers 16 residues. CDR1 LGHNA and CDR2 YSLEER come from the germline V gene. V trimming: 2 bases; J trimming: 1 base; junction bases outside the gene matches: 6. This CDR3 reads CASSQTDRGWNTEAFF. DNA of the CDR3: TGCGCCAGCAGCCAAACCGACAGGGGTTGGAACACTGAAGCTTTCTTT.

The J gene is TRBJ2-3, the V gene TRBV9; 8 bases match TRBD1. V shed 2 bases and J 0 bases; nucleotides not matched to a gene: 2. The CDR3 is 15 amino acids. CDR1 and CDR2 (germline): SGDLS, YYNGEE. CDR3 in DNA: TGTGCCAGCAGCGTGAGGACAGGGAGCACAGATACGCAGTATTTT. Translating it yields CASSVRTGSTDTQYF.

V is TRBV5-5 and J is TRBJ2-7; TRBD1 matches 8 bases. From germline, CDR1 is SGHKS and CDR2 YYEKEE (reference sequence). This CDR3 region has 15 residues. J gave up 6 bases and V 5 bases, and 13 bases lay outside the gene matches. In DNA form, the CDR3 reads TGTGCCAGCAGACCTACAGGGGGGATACTTCCCGAGCAGTACTTC. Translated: CASRPTGGILPEQYF.

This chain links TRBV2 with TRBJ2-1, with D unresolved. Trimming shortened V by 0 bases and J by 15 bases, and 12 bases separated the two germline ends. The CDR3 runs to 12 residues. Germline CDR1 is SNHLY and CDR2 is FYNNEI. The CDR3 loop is CASSEAESSPFF. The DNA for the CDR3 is TGTGCCAGCAGTGAAGCGGAGTCGTCGCCGTTCTTC.

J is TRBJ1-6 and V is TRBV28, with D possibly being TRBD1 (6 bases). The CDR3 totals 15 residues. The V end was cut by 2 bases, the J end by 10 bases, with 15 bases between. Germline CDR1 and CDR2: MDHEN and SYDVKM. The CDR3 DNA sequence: TGTGCCAGCAGTTTAATGGCAGGGGCGAGATCACCCCTCCACTTT. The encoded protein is CASSLMAGARSPLHF.

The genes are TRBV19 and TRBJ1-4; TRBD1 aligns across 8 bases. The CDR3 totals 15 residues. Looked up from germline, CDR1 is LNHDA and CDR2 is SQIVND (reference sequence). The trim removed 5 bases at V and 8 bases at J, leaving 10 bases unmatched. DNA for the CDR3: TGTGCCAGTAGTTCGCCCGGGACAGGAGAAGAAAAACTGTTTTTT. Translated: CASSSPGTGEEKLFF.

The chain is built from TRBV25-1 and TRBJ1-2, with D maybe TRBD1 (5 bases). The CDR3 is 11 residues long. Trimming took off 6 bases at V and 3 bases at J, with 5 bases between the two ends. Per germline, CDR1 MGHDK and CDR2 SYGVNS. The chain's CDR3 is CASRTDYGYTF. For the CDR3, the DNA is TGTGCCAGCAGGACAGACTATGGCTACACCTTC.

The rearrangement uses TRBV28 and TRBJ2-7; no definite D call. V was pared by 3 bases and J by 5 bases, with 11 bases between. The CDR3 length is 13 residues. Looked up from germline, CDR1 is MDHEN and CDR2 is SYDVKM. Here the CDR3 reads CASSFPVTNEQYF. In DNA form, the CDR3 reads TGTGCCAGCAGTTTTCCAGTCACCAACGAGCAGTACTTC.

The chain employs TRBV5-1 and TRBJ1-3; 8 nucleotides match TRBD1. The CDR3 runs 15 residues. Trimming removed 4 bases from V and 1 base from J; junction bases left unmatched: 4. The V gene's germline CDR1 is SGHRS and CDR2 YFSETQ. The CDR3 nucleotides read TGCGCCAGCAGCCCTCAGGGGGCATCTGGAAACACCATATATTTT. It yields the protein CASSPQGASGNTIYF.

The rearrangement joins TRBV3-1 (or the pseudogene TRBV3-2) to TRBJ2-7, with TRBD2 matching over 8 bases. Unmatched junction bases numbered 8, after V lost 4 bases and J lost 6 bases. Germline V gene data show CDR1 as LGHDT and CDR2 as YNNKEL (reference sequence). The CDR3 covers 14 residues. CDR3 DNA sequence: TGTGCCAGCAGCCGATTACTAGCGGCAGGCGAGCAGTACTTC. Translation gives CASSRLLAAGEQYF.

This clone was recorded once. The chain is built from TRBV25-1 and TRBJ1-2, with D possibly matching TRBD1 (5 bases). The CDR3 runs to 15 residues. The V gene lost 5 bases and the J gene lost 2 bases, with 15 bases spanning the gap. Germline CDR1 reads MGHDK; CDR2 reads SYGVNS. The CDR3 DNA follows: TGTGCCAGCAGTCCGATAGACAGTCAGAACTATGGCTACACCTTC. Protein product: CASSPIDSQNYGYTF.

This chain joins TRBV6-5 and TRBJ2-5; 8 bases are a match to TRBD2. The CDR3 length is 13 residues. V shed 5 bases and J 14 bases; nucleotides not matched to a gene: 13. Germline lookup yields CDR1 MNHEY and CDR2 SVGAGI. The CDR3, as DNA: TGTGCCAGCAGTCCAACCAAAAGCGGGAGCCGTTACTTC. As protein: CASSPTKSGSRYF.

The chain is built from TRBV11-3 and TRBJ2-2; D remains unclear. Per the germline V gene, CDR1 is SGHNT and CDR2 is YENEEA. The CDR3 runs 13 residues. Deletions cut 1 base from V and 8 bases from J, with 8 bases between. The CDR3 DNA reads TGTGCCAGCAGCTTAGTAGGAGCAGGGGAGCTGTTTTTT. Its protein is CASSLVGAGELFF.

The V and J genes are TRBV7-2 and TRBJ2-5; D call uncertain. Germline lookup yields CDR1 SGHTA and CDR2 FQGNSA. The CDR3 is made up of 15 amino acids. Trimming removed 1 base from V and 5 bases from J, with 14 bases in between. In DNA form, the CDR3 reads TGTGCCAGCAGCTTAGAGGCATACGCCGGGGAGACCCAGTACTTC. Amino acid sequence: CASSLEAYAGETQYF.

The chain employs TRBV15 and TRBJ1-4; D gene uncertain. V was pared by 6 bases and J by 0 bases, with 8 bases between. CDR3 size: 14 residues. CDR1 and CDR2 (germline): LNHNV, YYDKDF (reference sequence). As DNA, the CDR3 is TGTGCCACCAGTGTGGCGGCAACTAATGAAAAACTGTTTTTT. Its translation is CATSVAATNEKLFF.

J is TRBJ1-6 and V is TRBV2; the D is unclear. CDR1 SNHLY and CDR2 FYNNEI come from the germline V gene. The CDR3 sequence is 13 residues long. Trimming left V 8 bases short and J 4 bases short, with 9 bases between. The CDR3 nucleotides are TGTGCCAGCGGAGACGGGTATAATTCACCCCTCCACTTT. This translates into CASGDGYNSPLHF.